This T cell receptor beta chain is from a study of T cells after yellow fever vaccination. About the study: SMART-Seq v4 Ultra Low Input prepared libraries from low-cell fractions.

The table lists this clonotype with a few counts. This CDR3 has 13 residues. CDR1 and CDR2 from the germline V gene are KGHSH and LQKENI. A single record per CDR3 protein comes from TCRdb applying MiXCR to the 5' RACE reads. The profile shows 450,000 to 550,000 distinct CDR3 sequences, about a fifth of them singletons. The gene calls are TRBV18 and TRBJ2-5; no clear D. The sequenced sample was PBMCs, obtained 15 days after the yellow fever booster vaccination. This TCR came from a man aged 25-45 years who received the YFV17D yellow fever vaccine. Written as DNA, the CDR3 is TGTGCTACTGGGCCCCTTTACCAAGAGACCCAGTACTTC. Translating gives CATGPLYQETQYF.